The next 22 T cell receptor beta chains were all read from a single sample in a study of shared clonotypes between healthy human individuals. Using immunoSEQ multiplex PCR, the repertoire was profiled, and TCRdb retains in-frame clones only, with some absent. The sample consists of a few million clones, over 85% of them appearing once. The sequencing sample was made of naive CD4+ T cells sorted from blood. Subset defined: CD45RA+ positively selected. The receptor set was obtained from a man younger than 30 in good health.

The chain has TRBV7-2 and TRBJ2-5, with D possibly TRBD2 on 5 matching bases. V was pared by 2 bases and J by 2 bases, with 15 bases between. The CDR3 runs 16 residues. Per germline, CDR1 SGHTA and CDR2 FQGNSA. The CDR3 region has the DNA TGTGCCAGCAGCTTACTACCGAGGGCGCCGCAAGAGACCCAGTACTTC. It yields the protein CASSLLPRAPQETQYF. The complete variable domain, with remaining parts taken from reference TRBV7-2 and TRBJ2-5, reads GAGVSQSPSNKVTEKGKDVELRCDPISGHTALYWYRQSLGQGLEFLIYFQGNSAPDKSGLPSDRFSAERTGGSVSTLTIQRTQQEDSAVYLCASSLLPRAPQETQYFGPGTRLLVL.

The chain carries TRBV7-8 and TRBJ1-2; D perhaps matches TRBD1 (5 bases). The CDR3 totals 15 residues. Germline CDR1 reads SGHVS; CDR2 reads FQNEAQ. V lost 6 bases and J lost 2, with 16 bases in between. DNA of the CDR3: TGTGCCAGCAGAAAGTTGGGGCAGGGAAACTATGGCTACACCTTC. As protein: CASRKLGQGNYGYTF.

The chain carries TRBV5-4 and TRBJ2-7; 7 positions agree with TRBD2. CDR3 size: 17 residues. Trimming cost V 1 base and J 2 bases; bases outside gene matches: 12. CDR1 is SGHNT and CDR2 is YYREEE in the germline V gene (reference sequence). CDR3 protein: CASSLIFDAGETYEQYF. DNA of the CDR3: TGTGCCAGCAGCTTGATTTTCGATGCGGGGGAGACCTACGAGCAGTACTTC.

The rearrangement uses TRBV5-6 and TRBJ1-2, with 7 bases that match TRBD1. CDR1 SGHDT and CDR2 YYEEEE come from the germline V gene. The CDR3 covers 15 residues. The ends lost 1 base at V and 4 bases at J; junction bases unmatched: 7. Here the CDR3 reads CASSLQGEDFYGYTF. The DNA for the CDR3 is TGTGCCAGCAGCTTGCAGGGGGAGGATTTCTATGGCTACACCTTC.

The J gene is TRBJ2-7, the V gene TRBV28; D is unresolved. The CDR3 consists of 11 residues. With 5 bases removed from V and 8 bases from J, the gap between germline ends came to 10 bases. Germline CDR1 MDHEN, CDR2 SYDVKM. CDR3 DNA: TGTGCCAGCAGTCGGACGGCCAAGCAGTACTTC. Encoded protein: CASSRTAKQYF. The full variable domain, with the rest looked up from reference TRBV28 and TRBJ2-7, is DVKVTQSSRYLVKRTGEKVFLECVQDMDHENMFWYRQDPGLGLRLIYFSYDVKMKEKGDIPEGYSVSREKKERFSLILESASTNQTSMYLCASSRTAKQYFGPGTRLTVT.

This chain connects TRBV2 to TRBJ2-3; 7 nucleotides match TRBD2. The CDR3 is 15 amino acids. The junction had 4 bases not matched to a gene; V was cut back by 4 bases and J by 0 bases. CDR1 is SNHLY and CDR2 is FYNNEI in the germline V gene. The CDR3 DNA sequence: TGTGCCAGCAGTGTGGGCGGGAGAAGCACAGATACGCAGTATTTT. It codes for CASSVGGRSTDTQYF. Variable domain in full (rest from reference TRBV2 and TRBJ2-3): EPEVTQTPSHQVTQMGQEVILRCVPISNHLYFYWYRQILGQKVEFLVSFYNNEISEKSEIFDDQFSVERPDGSNFTLKIRSTKLEDSAMYFCASSVGGRSTDTQYFGPGTRLTVL.

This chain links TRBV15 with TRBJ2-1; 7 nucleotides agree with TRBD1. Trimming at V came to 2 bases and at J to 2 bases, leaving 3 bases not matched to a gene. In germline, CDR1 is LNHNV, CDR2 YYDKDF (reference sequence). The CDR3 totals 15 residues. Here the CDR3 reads CATSRTGVTYNEQFF. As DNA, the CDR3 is TGTGCCACCAGCAGAACAGGGGTTACCTACAATGAGCAGTTCTTC.

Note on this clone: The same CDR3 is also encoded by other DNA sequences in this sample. The CDR3 DNA sequence: TGTGCCAGCAGGACACAATCCTACGAGCAGTACTTC. Translation: CASRTQSYEQYF. The chain joins TRBV28 to TRBJ2-7; D call uncertain. Germline V gives CDR1 MDHEN, CDR2 SYDVKM. The CDR3 totals 12 residues. With 6 bases removed from V and 1 base from J, the gap between germline ends came to 7 bases.

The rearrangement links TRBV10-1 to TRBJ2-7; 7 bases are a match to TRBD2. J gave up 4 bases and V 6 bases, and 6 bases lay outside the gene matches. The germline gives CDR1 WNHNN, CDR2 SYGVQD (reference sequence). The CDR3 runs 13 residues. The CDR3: CASSAGGLYEQYF. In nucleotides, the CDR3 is TGCGCCAGCAGCGCCGGGGGGTTATACGAGCAGTACTTC.

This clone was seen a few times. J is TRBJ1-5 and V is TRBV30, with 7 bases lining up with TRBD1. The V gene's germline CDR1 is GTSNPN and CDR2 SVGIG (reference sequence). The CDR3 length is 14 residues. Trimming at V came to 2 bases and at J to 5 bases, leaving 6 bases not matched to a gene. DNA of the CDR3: TGTGCCTGGAGTACGACAGGGTCCTATCAGCCCCAGCATTTT. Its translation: CAWSTTGSYQPQHF.

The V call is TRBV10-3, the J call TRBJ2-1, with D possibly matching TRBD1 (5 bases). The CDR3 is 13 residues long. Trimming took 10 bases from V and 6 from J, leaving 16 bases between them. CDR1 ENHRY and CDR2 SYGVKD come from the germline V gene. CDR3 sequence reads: CARSSDKGNEQFF. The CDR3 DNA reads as TGTGCCAGATCATCGGACAAGGGCAATGAGCAGTTCTTC.

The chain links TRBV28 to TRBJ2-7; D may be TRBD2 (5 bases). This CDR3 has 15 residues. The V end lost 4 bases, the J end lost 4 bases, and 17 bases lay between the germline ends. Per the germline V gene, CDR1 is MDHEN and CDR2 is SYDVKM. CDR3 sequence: CASSSGRWGDYEQYF. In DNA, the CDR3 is TGTGCCAGCAGTTCCGGCCGTTGGGGAGATTACGAGCAGTACTTC.

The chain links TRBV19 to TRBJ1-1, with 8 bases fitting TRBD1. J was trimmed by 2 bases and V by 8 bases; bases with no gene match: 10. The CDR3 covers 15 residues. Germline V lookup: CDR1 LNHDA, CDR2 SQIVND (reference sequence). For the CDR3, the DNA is TGTGCCAGTCGTAAGGCGGACAGGGTCAACACTGAAGCTTTCTTT. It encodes CASRKADRVNTEAFF.

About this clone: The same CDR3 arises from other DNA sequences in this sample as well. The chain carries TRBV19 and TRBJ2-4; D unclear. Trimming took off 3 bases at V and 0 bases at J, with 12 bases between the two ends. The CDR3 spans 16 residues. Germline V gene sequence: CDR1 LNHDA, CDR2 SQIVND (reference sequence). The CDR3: CASSIGGVVAKNIQYF. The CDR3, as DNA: TGTGCCAGTAGTATCGGTGGGGTTGTAGCCAAAAACATTCAGTACTTC.

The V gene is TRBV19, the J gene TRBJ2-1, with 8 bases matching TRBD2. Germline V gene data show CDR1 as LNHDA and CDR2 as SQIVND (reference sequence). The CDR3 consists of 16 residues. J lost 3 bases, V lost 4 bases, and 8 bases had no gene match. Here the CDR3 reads CASSKLSGSLYNEQFF. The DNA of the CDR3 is TGTGCCAGTAGTAAACTCAGCGGGAGCCTCTACAATGAGCAGTTCTTC.

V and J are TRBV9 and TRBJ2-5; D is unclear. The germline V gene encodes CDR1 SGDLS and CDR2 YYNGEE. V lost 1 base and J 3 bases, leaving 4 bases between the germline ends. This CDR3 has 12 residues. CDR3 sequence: CASSVREETQYF. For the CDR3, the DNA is TGTGCCAGCAGCGTAAGGGAAGAGACCCAGTACTTC. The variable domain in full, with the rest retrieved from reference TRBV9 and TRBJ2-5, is DSGVTQTPKHLITATGQRVTLRCSPRSGDLSVYWYQQSLDQGLQFLIQYYNGEERAKGNILERFSAQQFPDLHSELNLSSLELGDSALYFCASSVREETQYFGPGTRLLVL.

This CDR3 is CASSFAGTTASYEQYF. The CDR3 bases are TGTGCCAGCAGCTTTGCCGGGACTACAGCTTCCTACGAGCAGTACTTC. The rearrangement joins TRBV7-2 to TRBJ2-7, with TRBD2 identical over 7 bases. The CDR3 loop spans 16 amino acids. From germline, CDR1 is SGHTA and CDR2 FQGNSA. J gave up 1 base and V 3 bases, and 9 bases lay outside the gene matches.

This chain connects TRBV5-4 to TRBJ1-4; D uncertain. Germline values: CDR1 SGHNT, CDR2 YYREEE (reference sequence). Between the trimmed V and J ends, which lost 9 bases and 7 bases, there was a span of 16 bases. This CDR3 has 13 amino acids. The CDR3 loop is CATGSGEGEKLFF. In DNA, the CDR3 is TGTGCCACCGGGTCCGGGGAGGGTGAAAAACTGTTTTTT.

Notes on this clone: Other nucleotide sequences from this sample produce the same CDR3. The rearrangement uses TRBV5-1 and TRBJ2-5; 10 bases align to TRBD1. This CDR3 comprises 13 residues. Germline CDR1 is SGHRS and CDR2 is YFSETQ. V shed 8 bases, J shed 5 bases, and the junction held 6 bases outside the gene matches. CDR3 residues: CASSTGGAETQYF. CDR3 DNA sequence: TGCGCCAGTTCGACAGGGGGCGCGGAGACCCAGTACTTC.

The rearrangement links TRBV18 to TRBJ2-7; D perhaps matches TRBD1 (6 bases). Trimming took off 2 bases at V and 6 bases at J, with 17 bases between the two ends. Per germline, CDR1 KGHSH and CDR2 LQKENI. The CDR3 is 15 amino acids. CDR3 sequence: CASSPGRQGKSEQYF. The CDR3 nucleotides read TGTGCCAGCTCACCAGGGCGGCAGGGGAAGAGCGAGCAGTACTTC.

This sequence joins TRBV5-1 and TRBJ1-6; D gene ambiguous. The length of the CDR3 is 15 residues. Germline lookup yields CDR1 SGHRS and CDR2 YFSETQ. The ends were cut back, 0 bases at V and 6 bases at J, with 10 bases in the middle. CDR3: CASSLAVGFNSPLHF. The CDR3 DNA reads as TGCGCCAGCAGCTTGGCCGTAGGATTTAATTCACCCCTCCACTTT.

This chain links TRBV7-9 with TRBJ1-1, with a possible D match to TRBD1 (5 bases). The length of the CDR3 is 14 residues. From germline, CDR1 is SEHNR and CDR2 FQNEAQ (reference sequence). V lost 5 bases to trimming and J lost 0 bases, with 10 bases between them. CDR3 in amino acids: CASSASGLNTEAFF. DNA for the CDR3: TGTGCCAGCAGCGCTTCGGGACTGAACACTGAAGCTTTCTTT.